A selection of T cell receptor beta chains follows, all from one sample in a study of radiotherapy plus CTLA-4 blockade in lung cancer. Profiling relied on immunoSEQ multiplex PCR, and the TCRdb table lists in-frame clones only, not all of them. The repertoire consists of about 98,000 clones, with around 86% occurring once and the leading ten covering 3% to 3.5%. The specimen was peripheral blood, collected from a patient treated with radiotherapy plus ipilimumab. These receptor sequences come from a human donor with non-small cell lung cancer who had a partial response to radiotherapy plus ipilimumab. Each CDR3 is given with its conserved first and last residue. The D gene is left open where the match is weak. A clone size is listed for some rows: how often the clone was seen (once, few, many), or a class if it is expanded.

j_gene: TRBJ1-2; d_gene: TRBD1; abundance: NA; v_gene: TRBV27; CDR3aa: CASSRIAGGDGYTF; CDR3nt: TGTGCCAGCAGTCGAATCGCAGGGGGTGATGGCTACACCTTC
j_gene: TRBJ2-5; d_gene: NA; abundance: once; v_gene: TRBV5-1; CDR3aa: CASSTPSSLETQYF; CDR3nt: TGCGCCAGCAGCACCCCATCGAGTCTGGAGACCCAGTACTTC
j_gene: TRBJ2-1; d_gene: NA; abundance: NA; v_gene: TRBV11-2; CDR3aa: CASSTGTLYNEQFF; CDR3nt: TGTGCCAGCAGTACCGGGACTCTTTACAATGAGCAGTTCTTC
j_gene: TRBJ2-7; d_gene: NA; abundance: NA; v_gene: TRBV10-3; CDR3aa: CAISEAEGYEQYF; CDR3nt: TGTGCCATCAGTGAGGCGGAGGGATACGAGCAGTACTTC
j_gene: TRBJ1-2; d_gene: TRBD1; abundance: once; v_gene: TRBV6-1; CDR3aa: CASTYRDRGGYTF; CDR3nt: TGTGCCAGCACCTACCGGGACAGGGGCGGCTACACCTTC
j_gene: TRBJ1-1; d_gene: NA; abundance: NA; v_gene: TRBV5-4; CDR3aa: CASSLQTINTEAFF; CDR3nt: TGTGCCAGCAGCTTACAGACAATTAACACTGAAGCTTTCTTT
j_gene: TRBJ2-5; d_gene: TRBD2; abundance: NA; v_gene: TRBV5-4; CDR3aa: CASSPHLAAIQETQYF; CDR3nt: TGTGCCAGCAGCCCCCACCTAGCGGCTATCCAAGAGACCCAGTACTTC
j_gene: TRBJ1-2; d_gene: NA; abundance: NA; v_gene: TRBV7-3; CDR3aa: CASSPRGPYGYTF; CDR3nt: TGTGCCAGCTCACCCCGCGGCCCCTATGGCTACACCTTC
j_gene: TRBJ2-3; d_gene: NA; abundance: NA; v_gene: TRBV5-1; CDR3aa: CASSQQTVADTQYF; CDR3nt: TGCGCCAGCAGCCAACAGACAGTAGCAGATACGCAGTATTTT
j_gene: TRBJ2-7; d_gene: TRBD1; abundance: NA; v_gene: TRBV5-4; CDR3aa: CASCRDRGYEQYF; CDR3nt: TGTGCCAGCTGCCGGGACAGAGGCTACGAGCAGTACTTC
j_gene: TRBJ2-7; d_gene: NA; abundance: few; v_gene: TRBV7-2; CDR3aa: CASSLGGNLGEQYF; CDR3nt: TGTGCCAGCAGCTTAGGAGGCAATCTTGGCGAGCAGTACTTC
j_gene: TRBJ2-2; d_gene: NA; abundance: NA; v_gene: TRBV7-3; CDR3aa: CASSFAASQTGELFF; CDR3nt: TGTGCCAGCAGCTTCGCGGCTAGCCAGACCGGGGAGCTGTTTTTT
j_gene: TRBJ1-6; d_gene: NA; abundance: NA; v_gene: TRBV7-3; CDR3aa: CASSLGGAGGSPLHF; CDR3nt: TGTGCCAGCAGCTTAGGTGGGGCCGGCGGTTCACCCCTCCACTTT
j_gene: TRBJ2-1; d_gene: TRBD2; abundance: NA; v_gene: TRBV5-4; CDR3aa: CASSLYLAGYNEQFF; CDR3nt: TGTGCCAGCAGCTTGTATTTAGCGGGTTACAATGAGCAGTTCTTC
j_gene: TRBJ1-1; d_gene: NA; abundance: NA; v_gene: TRBV11-2; CDR3aa: CASSLDGNTEAFF; CDR3nt: TGTGCCAGCAGCTTAGACGGTAACACTGAAGCTTTCTTT
j_gene: TRBJ1-1; d_gene: TRBD1; abundance: NA; v_gene: TRBV5-1; CDR3aa: CASSSGQLMNTEAFF; CDR3nt: TGCGCCAGCAGCTCGGGACAGCTGATGAACACTGAAGCTTTCTTT
j_gene: TRBJ2-1; d_gene: NA; abundance: NA; v_gene: TRBV19; CDR3aa: CASSIGGNRPEQFF; CDR3nt: TGTGCCAGTAGTATAGGAGGCAACCGCCCTGAGCAGTTCTTC
j_gene: TRBJ1-4; d_gene: TRBD1; abundance: NA; v_gene: TRBV30; CDR3aa: CAWSVRTGLTNEKLFF; CDR3nt: TGTGCCTGGAGTGTAAGGACAGGGCTAACTAATGAAAAACTGTTTTTT
j_gene: TRBJ1-2; d_gene: TRBD1; abundance: NA; v_gene: TRBV30; CDR3aa: CAWAPGTGYYGYTF; CDR3nt: TGTGCCTGGGCCCCCGGGACAGGGTATTATGGCTACACCTTC
j_gene: TRBJ2-5; d_gene: NA; abundance: NA; v_gene: TRBV5-1; CDR3aa: CASSLNRRTEETQYF; CDR3nt: TGCGCCAGCAGCTTGAATAGGAGGACTGAAGAGACCCAGTACTTC
j_gene: TRBJ2-7; d_gene: NA; abundance: NA; v_gene: TRBV10-3; CDR3aa: CAISESRPGSYEQYF; CDR3nt: TGTGCCATCAGTGAGTCGAGACCGGGGTCCTACGAGCAGTACTTC
j_gene: TRBJ2-7; d_gene: NA; abundance: NA; v_gene: TRBV20-1; CDR3aa: CSARAAYEQYF; CDR3nt: TGCAGTGCTAGAGCGGCCTACGAGCAGTACTTC
j_gene: TRBJ2-1; d_gene: TRBD2; abundance: once; v_gene: TRBV5-6; CDR3aa: CASSDERGAASNEQFF; CDR3nt: TGTGCCAGCAGCGACGAGCGGGGGGCGGCTAGCAATGAGCAGTTCTTC
j_gene: TRBJ1-1; d_gene: TRBD1; abundance: NA; v_gene: TRBV27; CDR3aa: CASSPNKGANTEAFF; CDR3nt: TGTGCCAGCAGTCCAAACAAGGGGGCGAATACTGAAGCTTTCTTT
j_gene: TRBJ2-1; d_gene: TRBD1; abundance: NA; v_gene: TRBV15; CDR3aa: CATSRDTGTGSGEQFF; CDR3nt: TGTGCCACCAGCAGAGATACGGGGACAGGGAGCGGTGAGCAGTTCTTC
j_gene: TRBJ2-5; d_gene: NA; abundance: NA; v_gene: TRBV7-3; CDR3aa: CASSLLRGPQETQYF; CDR3nt: TGTGCCAGCAGCTTACTAAGGGGTCCGCAAGAGACCCAGTACTTC